This T cell receptor (beta chain) was observed in a study of identical twins. This clonotype has a handful of counts. Its target is not known. Study-wide points: For out-of-frame alpha sequences shared by twins, low generation probability was in excess. For cord blood, abundant beta clonotypes had fewer insertions, unlike memory repertoires, which showed none.

Template switching added a universal primer binding site, and final cDNA carried unique molecular identifiers. Each CDR3 protein gets one entry after TCRdb re-called the 5' RACE reads with MiXCR. The data hold 200,000 to 300,000 distinct CDR3 sequences, with more than 9.5% observed a single time. This CDR3 contains 13 residues. CDR1 is SEHNR and CDR2 is FQNEAQ in the germline V gene (reference sequence). Trimming left V 8 bases short and J 4 bases short, with 12 bases between. These data also formed part of another study, on yellow fever vaccine responses in identical twins.

Sequenced sample: memory (CD45RO+) T cells sorted from blood. The TCR sequence derives from a woman in her late teens or twenties in good health. This chain uses TRBV7-9 with TRBJ1-3; possible D gene TRBD1, 5 bases. Written as DNA, the CDR3 is TGTGCCAGCCAAAGGGGATCAGGAAACACCATATATTTT. Its translation: CASQRGSGNTIYF.